Listed here is a single T cell receptor beta chain. The CDR3 runs to 16 residues. The sample is drawn from a study of control samples from healthy donors and cancer patients. Libraries were prepared by immunoSEQ multiplex PCR; TCRdb keeps only in-frame clonotypes and omits some of them. The data hold approximately 140,000 clones, with under 95% observed a single time. This receptor was identified in a young man in good health. The J gene is TRBJ2-5, the V gene TRBV21-1; the table's TRBD1 call for D was not verified on the DNA. TRBV21-1 is a recognized pseudogene. The sample consisted of blood. The CDR3 is CASSFPQPGHIKTQYF. CDR3 nucleotides: TGTGCCAGCAGCTTCCCTCAGCCGGGACATATAAAGACCCAGTACTTC.